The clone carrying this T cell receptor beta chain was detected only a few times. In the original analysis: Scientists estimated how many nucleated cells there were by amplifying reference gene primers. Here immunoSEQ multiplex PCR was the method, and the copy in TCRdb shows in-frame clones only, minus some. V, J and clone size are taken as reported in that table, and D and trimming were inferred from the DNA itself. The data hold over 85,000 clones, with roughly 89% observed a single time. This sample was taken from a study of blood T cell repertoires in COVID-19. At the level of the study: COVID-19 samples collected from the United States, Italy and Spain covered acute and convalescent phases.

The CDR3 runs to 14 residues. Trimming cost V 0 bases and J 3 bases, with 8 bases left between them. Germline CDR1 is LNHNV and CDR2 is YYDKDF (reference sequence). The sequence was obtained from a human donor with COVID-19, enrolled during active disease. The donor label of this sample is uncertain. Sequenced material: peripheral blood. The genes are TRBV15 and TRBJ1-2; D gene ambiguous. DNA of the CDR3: TGTGCCACCAGCAGAGAGGTCAGTGACTATGGCTACACCTTC. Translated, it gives CATSREVSDYGYTF.